This record looks at one T cell receptor (beta chain) sequence and its context. The sample comes from a study of blood T cells in healthy people across ages. Donors gave 9 to 10 milliliters of peripheral blood apiece. V dropped 4 bases and J dropped 0; count of bases not matched to a gene: 1. Germline values: CDR1 SGHRS, CDR2 YFSETQ. The CDR3 spans 14 residues. Then a second PCR, running about 6 to 12 cycles, was carried out with a sample-barcoded 5' primer and a J-beta primer mix. In TCRdb, the 5' RACE reads were re-called with MiXCR into one record per CDR3 protein. The sample includes fewer than 600,000 distinct CDR3 sequences, about 28% of them seen just once. These same data were also listed under a study on T cells of mothers and their children. That paper adds: Overlap measured in related mother-child pairs was slightly, non-significantly higher than in unrelated pairs.

The chain links TRBV5-1 to TRBJ2-1; the match to TRBD2 covers 7 bases. The sequence was collected from a boy aged 2 to 9 in good health. The sequenced material came from blood. The CDR3 coding sequence is TGCGCCAGCAGCGGGGGGGACTCCTACAATGAGCAGTTCTTC. Translation gives CASSGGDSYNEQFF.